This T cell receptor beta chain was sequenced in a study of PD-1 blockade in classical Hodgkin lymphoma. Study outcomes and limitations: Newly diagnosed patients had diversity similar to the baseline diversity of complete responders.

Every patient had relapsed following autologous stem cell transplantation, and cohorts differed in brentuximab vedotin exposure. The ends were cut back, 0 bases at V and 6 bases at J, with 8 bases in the middle. The germline gives CDR1 LNHDA, CDR2 SQIVND (reference sequence). The CDR3 is made up of 13 amino acids. Sequencing used immunoSEQ multiplex PCR; TCRdb keeps in-frame clones, though not all of them. The table lists around 25,000 clones, over 60% of them singletons. Sample share makes this clone medium-sized. Its specificity is not known. This chain connects TRBV19 to TRBJ1-1; D is undetermined. The sample consisted of peripheral blood mononuclear cells (PBMCs), taken before the second cycle of nivolumab. This clonotype originated in a human donor with classical Hodgkin lymphoma. CDR3 sequence reads: CASSIDGRAEAFF. As DNA, the CDR3 is TGTGCCAGTAGTATAGATGGGCGGGCTGAAGCTTTCTTT. Together with reference TRBV19 and TRBJ1-1, the CDR3 gives the full variable domain: DGGITQSPKYLFRKEGQNVTLSCEQNLNHDAMYWYRQDPGQGLRLIYYSQIVNDFQKGDIAEGYSVSREKKESFPLTVTSAQKNPTAFYLCASSIDGRAEAFFGQGTRLTVV.